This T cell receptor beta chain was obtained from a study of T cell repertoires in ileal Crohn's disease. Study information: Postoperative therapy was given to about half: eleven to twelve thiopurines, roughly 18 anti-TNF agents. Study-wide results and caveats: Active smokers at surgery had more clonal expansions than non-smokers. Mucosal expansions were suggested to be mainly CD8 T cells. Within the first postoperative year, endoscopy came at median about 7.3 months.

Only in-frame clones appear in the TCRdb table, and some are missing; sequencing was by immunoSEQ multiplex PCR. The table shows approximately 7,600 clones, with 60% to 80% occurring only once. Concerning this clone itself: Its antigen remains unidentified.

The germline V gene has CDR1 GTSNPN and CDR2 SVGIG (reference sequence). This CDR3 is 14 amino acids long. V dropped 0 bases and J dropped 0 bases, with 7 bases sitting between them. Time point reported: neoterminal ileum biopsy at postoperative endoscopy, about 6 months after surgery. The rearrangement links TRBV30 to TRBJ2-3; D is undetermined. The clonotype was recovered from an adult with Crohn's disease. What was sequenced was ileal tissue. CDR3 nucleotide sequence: TGTGCCTGGAGTGTAAGCCTTAGCACAGATACGCAGTATTTT. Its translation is CAWSVSLSTDTQYF.